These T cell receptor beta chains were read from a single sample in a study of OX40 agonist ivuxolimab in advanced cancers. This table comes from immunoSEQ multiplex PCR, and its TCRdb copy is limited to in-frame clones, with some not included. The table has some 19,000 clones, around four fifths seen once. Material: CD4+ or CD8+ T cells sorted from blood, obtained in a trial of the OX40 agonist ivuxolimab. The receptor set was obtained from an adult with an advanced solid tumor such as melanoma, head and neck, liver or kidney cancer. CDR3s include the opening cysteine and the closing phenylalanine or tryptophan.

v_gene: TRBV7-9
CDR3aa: CASSPPTGQNTEAFF

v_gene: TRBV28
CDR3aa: CASSRLRAGTGGNQPQHF

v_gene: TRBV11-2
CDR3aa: CASSLMGSYEQYF

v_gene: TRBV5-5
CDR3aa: CASSLPTGNPYEQYF

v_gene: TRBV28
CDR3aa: CASSPGYEQYF

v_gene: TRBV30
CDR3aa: CASRTDYNEQFF

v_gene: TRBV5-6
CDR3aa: CASSPVRAGSGANVLTF

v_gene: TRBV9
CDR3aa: CASSLEKLFF

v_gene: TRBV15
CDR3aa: CATSGDRRMNTEAFF

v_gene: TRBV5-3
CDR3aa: CASTTWGAYEQYF

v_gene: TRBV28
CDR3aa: CASSFPGQGTFSEQFF

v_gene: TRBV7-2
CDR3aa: CASSLAPTARGNEQFF

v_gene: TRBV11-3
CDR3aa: CASSPGANTGELFF

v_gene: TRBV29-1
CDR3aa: CSVEHSSNTGELFF

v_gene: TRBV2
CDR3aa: CASSVGGTVVKETQYF

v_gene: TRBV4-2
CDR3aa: CASSPYYGGGDYEQYF

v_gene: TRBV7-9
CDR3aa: CASRLDSNTEAFF

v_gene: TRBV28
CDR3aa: CASSLLKGDGEKLFF

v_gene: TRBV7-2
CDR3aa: CASSLDTYEQYF

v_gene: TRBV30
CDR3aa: CAWSATRMNTEAFF

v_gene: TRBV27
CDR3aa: CASSFLVGSQETQYF

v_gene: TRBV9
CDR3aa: CASSVGGTDTQYF

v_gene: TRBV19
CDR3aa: CASKSWPDGYTF

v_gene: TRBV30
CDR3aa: CAWNLDKGEQYF

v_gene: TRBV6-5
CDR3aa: CASSYSRFREQYF

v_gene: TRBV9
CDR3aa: CASSVGAKSDEQYF

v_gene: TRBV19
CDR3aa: CASSLPKGDRDSPLHF

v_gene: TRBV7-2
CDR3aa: CASSLIAYNEQFF

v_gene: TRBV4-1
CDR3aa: CASSLRRATEAFF

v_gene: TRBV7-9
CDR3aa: CASSPGAGQGVTGANVLTF

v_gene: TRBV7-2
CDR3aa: CASSSRPEGTGDEQYF

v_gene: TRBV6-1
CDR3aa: CASSLGTEAFF

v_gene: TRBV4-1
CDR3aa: CASSHETGRTDTQYF

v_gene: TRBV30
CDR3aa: CAWSGTAGNTIYF

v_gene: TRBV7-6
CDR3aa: CASSVISAGGPLNEQFF

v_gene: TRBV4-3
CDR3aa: CASSQDLWDRGSPNEKLFF

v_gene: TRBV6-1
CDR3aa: CASSELPGRGGEDTQYF

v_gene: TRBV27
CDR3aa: CASILPGGPNSPLHF

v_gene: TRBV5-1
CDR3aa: CASSSRLAGTSYNEQFF

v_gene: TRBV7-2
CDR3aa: CASSSAGRAVEAFF

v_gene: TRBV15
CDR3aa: CATGTSGMYEQYF